This T cell receptor beta chain was sequenced for a study of blood T cell repertoires in COVID-19. Study summary: Material from acute and convalescent COVID-19 was sourced from the United States, Italy and Spain. In each case, the material was cDNA or gDNA derived from T cells, B-cell-depleted T cells, or PBMCs.

How the authors handled the data: Estimated nucleated cell counts came from reference gene primer amplification. Libraries were prepared by immunoSEQ multiplex PCR; TCRdb keeps only in-frame clonotypes and omits some of them. V and J calls and clone size are copied from that table; D and trimming were computed from the DNA. The data contain about 180,000 clones, roughly nine tenths of them seen just once; the ten biggest clones take up under 2%. The TCR sequence derives from a man aged 18 to 30 who had recovered from COVID-19. Sequencing was performed on peripheral blood.

This CDR3 is CASSFPSGSTDTQYF. The CDR3 DNA reads as TGTGCCAGCAGCTTCCCTAGCGGTAGCACAGATACGCAGTATTTT. The V call is TRBV7-2, the J call TRBJ2-3; 7 bases agree with TRBD2. CDR1 and CDR2 (germline): SGHTA, FQGNSA. CDR3 size: 15 residues. With 3 bases clipped from V and 0 bases from J, the junction kept 3 bases outside the gene matches.